A single sample is the source of the 24 T cell receptor beta chains below, sequenced in a study of graft-versus-host responses after intestinal transplantation. No cognate antigen is known for these TCRs. Profiled with immunoSEQ multiplex PCR; TCRdb holds only in-frame clones, not every one. Of about 70,000 clones in the sample, 80% to 95% were seen once. The sequencing used unstimulated CD8+ T cells sorted from spleen or lymph node cells, collected before intestinal transplant. These receptors all come from a human donor who received an intestinal transplant.

The chain joins TRBV29-1 to TRBJ2-3; no clear D. Germline V gene data show CDR1 as SQVTM and CDR2 as ANQGSEA. V lost 5 bases and J 1 base, leaving 13 bases between the germline ends. This CDR3 region has 14 residues. As DNA, the CDR3 is TGCAGCGTTTTGGCGGCCTTGGGCACAGATACGCAGTATTTT. Its translation: CSVLAALGTDTQYF.

This clone was picked up one time. This chain connects TRBV14 to TRBJ2-7; 8 nucleotides match TRBD1. The CDR3 is 14 amino acids. The J segment lost 6 bases and the V segment lost 3 bases, leaving 7 bases of the junction unmatched. The V gene's germline CDR1 is SGHDN and CDR2 FVKESK. The CDR3 protein is CASSHTRGPSEQYF. The CDR3, as DNA: TGTGCCAGCAGCCATACCAGGGGGCCCAGCGAGCAGTACTTC.

The chain has TRBV7-3 and TRBJ1-1, with TRBD1 matching over 11 bases. The J segment lost 4 bases and the V segment lost 8 bases, leaving 0 bases of the junction unmatched. CDR1 is SGHTA and CDR2 is FQGTGA in the germline V gene. This CDR3 comprises 12 residues. CDR3 protein: CASGTGGTEAFF. DNA of the CDR3: TGTGCCAGCGGGACAGGGGGCACTGAAGCTTTCTTT.

The rearrangement uses TRBV4-1 and TRBJ1-1; D might be TRBD1 (5 bases). The CDR3 totals 14 residues. The germline V and J ends were trimmed by 1 base and 1 base, with 7 bases remaining between them. Germline assignment: CDR1 MGHRA and CDR2 YSYEKL. The DNA for the CDR3 is TGCGCCAGCAGCCAAGGCGGGGCGAACACTGAAGCTTTCTTT. Translating gives CASSQGGANTEAFF.

J is TRBJ2-3 and V is TRBV9; 7 nucleotides align to TRBD1. This CDR3 spans 14 amino acids. Per germline, CDR1 SGDLS and CDR2 YYNGEE. Unmatched junction bases numbered 5, after V lost 2 bases and J lost 5 bases. CDR3 region: CASSVKGAEDTQYF. CDR3 DNA sequence: TGTGCCAGCAGCGTCAAGGGGGCGGAAGATACGCAGTATTTT.

In nucleotides, the CDR3 is TGTGCCAGCGCGAGCGGGATCTACAATGAGCAGTTCTTC. It is translated as CASASGIYNEQFF. The rearrangement uses TRBV5-6 and TRBJ2-1; 7 nucleotides match TRBD2. V lost 7 bases, J lost 3 bases, and 4 bases stayed unmatched. This CDR3 has 13 amino acids. CDR1 is SGHDT and CDR2 is YYEEEE in the germline V gene.

V gene TRBV2 combines with J gene TRBJ2-7; TRBD1 agrees at 7 bases. After removal of 3 bases from V and 3 bases from J, the junction contained 5 bases not matched to a gene. The CDR3 spans 14 residues. CDR1 and CDR2 (germline): SNHLY, FYNNEI. The CDR3 nucleotides read TGTGCCAGCAGTGACCCGACAGGGCTCTACGAGCAGTACTTC. Translation gives CASSDPTGLYEQYF.

This chain joins TRBV18 and TRBJ1-4; 8 bases are shared with TRBD1. Trimming took 3 bases from V and 7 from J; bases not matched to a gene: 7. Germline V gene lookup returns CDR1 KGHSH and CDR2 LQKENI. The CDR3 sequence is 15 residues long. The chain's CDR3 is CASSPETGAAEKLFF. The DNA for the CDR3 is TGTGCCAGCTCACCCGAGACAGGGGCGGCTGAAAAACTGTTTTTT.

This rearrangement joins TRBV29-1 to TRBJ2-7; 9 bases fit TRBD2. CDR3 length equals 13 residues. Germline V lookup: CDR1 SQVTM, CDR2 ANQGSEA. Trimming took 6 bases from V and 4 from J; bases not matched to a gene: 7. For the CDR3, the DNA is TGCAGCGTGCGGGGGGGGGCGGAGTACGAGCAGTACTTC. This encodes CSVRGGAEYEQYF.

The chain employs TRBV21-1 and TRBJ2-7; the D segment call TRBD1 is taken from the table without a DNA check. TRBV21-1 is flagged as a pseudogene. This CDR3 spans 14 amino acids. Here the CDR3 DNA reads TGTGCCAGCCAGCCCCAGGACACAAACTACGAGCAGTACTTC. Protein product: CASQPQDTNYEQYF.

CDR3: CASSLAGWSPLHF. The CDR3 nucleotides read TGTGCCAGCAGTTTGGCAGGTTGGTCACCCCTCCACTTT. The chain is built from TRBV27 and TRBJ1-6; D not resolved. Trimming stripped 3 bases from V and 10 bases from J, with 10 bases between. CDR3 length: 13 amino acids. Germline-derived CDR1 and CDR2 are MNHEY and SMNVEV (reference sequence).

The CDR3 reads CASSLFGGTGNTIYF. The CDR3 coding sequence is TGTGCCAGCAGTTTATTTGGAGGGACTGGAAACACCATATATTTT. This chain links TRBV27 with TRBJ1-3; no clear D gene. The V gene lost 1 base and the J gene lost 2 bases, with 9 bases spanning the gap. Per germline, CDR1 MNHEY and CDR2 SMNVEV (reference sequence). The CDR3 covers 15 residues.

In this sample, this clone turned up a few times. V usage is TRBV5-1 and J usage is TRBJ1-3; perhaps TRBD1 as D (6 bases). CDR1 SGHRS and CDR2 YFSETQ come from the germline V gene. Trimming removed 5 bases at V and 2 bases at J, with 8 bases between. The length of the CDR3 is 13 residues. CDR3: CASSKGAGNTIYF. The CDR3 region has the DNA TGCGCCAGCAGTAAGGGGGCTGGAAACACCATATATTTT. The whole variable domain, remainder taken from reference TRBV5-1 and TRBJ1-3, is KAGVTQTPRYLIKTRGQQVTLSCSPISGHRSVSWYQQTPGQGLQFLFEYFSETQRNKGNFPGRFSGRQFSNSRSEMNVSTLELGDSALYLCASSKGAGNTIYFGEGSWLTVV.

This clone was found once. The chain uses TRBV7-9 and TRBJ1-2, with 10 bases lining up with TRBD1. The CDR3 totals 14 residues. V trimming: 6 bases; J trimming: 3 bases; junction bases outside the gene matches: 4. The germline V gene encodes CDR1 SEHNR and CDR2 FQNEAQ (reference sequence). The CDR3 DNA is TGTGCCAGCAGTCAGACAGGGGGCGACTATGGCTACACCTTC. It yields the protein CASSQTGGDYGYTF.

This chain uses TRBV6-5 with TRBJ2-7; 7 bases are a match to TRBD1. V shed 10 bases and J 6 bases; nucleotides not matched to a gene: 12. Looked up from germline, CDR1 is MNHEY and CDR2 is SVGAGI. The length of the CDR3 is 13 residues. CDR3 protein: CATNLGQTVEQYF. As DNA, the CDR3 is TGTGCCACCAACCTGGGACAGACGGTCGAGCAGTACTTC.

The rearrangement uses TRBV9 and TRBJ1-4; 10 bases match TRBD1. CDR1 is SGDLS and CDR2 is YYNGEE in the germline V gene. CDR3 length equals 16 residues. The V segment lost 3 bases and the J segment 3 bases; nucleotides outside the gene matches: 5. CDR3 coding DNA: TGTGCCAGCAGCGGGGGGACAGGGGTATCTAATGAAAAACTGTTTTTT. Its translation is CASSGGTGVSNEKLFF.

This chain links TRBV4-1 with TRBJ1-6, with 8 bases aligning to TRBD1. V was pared by 1 base and J by 7 bases, with 3 bases of the junction left unmatched. This CDR3 has 15 amino acids. Germline lookup yields CDR1 MGHRA and CDR2 YSYEKL. The CDR3 nucleotides are TGCGCCAGCAGCCAAGCGCAGGGGGCGAATTCACCCCTCCACTTT. It encodes CASSQAQGANSPLHF.

V usage is TRBV5-1 and J usage is TRBJ1-1; D not certain. CDR1 is SGHRS and CDR2 is YFSETQ in the germline V gene. Trimming pared 0 bases from V and 8 bases from J, leaving 8 bases between. This CDR3 spans 12 amino acids. CDR3 protein: CASSLDKSEAFF. CDR3 DNA: TGCGCCAGCAGCTTGGACAAATCCGAAGCTTTCTTT. The entire variable domain, with the rest obtained from reference TRBV5-1 and TRBJ1-1, is as follows: KAGVTQTPRYLIKTRGQQVTLSCSPISGHRSVSWYQQTPGQGLQFLFEYFSETQRNKGNFPGRFSGRQFSNSRSEMNVSTLELGDSALYLCASSLDKSEAFFGQGTRLTVV.

J is TRBJ1-2 and V is TRBV9, with D perhaps matching TRBD1 (6 bases). V dropped 0 bases and J dropped 4 bases, with 13 bases sitting between them. Germline CDR1 SGDLS, CDR2 YYNGEE. The CDR3 is made up of 15 amino acids. The CDR3 DNA reads as TGTGCCAGCAGCGTAGCCCGACAGGCCCCCTATGGCTACACCTTC. This encodes CASSVARQAPYGYTF. The full variable domain, with the rest looked up from reference TRBV9 and TRBJ1-2, is DSGVTQTPKHLITATGQRVTLRCSPRSGDLSVYWYQQSLDQGLQFLIQYYNGEERAKGNILERFSAQQFPDLHSELNLSSLELGDSALYFCASSVARQAPYGYTFGSGTRLTVV.

The chain joins TRBV7-9 to TRBJ2-2; D remains unclear. The CDR3 is made up of 12 amino acids. CDR1 is SEHNR and CDR2 is FQNEAQ in the germline V gene (reference sequence). The ends were cut back, 8 bases at V and 8 bases at J, with 12 bases in the middle. The CDR3 loop is CASHKVGGELFF. For the CDR3, the DNA is TGTGCCAGCCACAAAGTCGGGGGGGAGCTGTTTTTT.

This clone showed up just a few times. V usage is TRBV7-4 and J usage is TRBJ2-7; 8 bases align to TRBD2. The V gene's germline CDR1 is SGHVT and CDR2 SQSDAQ. This CDR3 spans 20 amino acids. V shed 2 bases, J shed 2 bases, and the junction held 20 bases outside the gene matches. The CDR3 is CASSLRGPGLVGRGTYEQYF. The CDR3 nucleotides are TGTGCCAGCAGCTTACGGGGACCGGGACTAGTGGGCCGGGGGACCTACGAGCAGTACTTC.

V gene TRBV19 combines with J gene TRBJ2-3, with D perhaps matching TRBD1 (6 bases). The CDR3 is 15 amino acids. Germline V CDR1 and CDR2: LNHDA, SQIVND (reference sequence). The V and J ends lost 5 bases and 0 bases respectively, with 12 bases between them. In DNA, the CDR3 is TGTGCCAGTAGTGCAGGGGCGGCTAGCACAGATACGCAGTATTTT. This translates into CASSAGAASTDTQYF.

The chain is built from TRBV19 and TRBJ2-1; 8 bases map to TRBD1. Germline CDR1 reads LNHDA; CDR2 reads SQIVND (reference sequence). V shed 1 base and J 5 bases; nucleotides not matched to a gene: 13. The CDR3 contains 18 residues. The DNA of the CDR3 is TGTGCCAGTAGTATAGGTGACAGTTGGGGGACAGGAAACAATGAGCAGTTCTTC. Protein sequence: CASSIGDSWGTGNNEQFF.

The V and J genes are TRBV19 and TRBJ1-1; 7 positions match TRBD1. The CDR3 covers 13 residues. Per the germline V gene, CDR1 is LNHDA and CDR2 is SQIVND (reference sequence). The V and J ends lost 3 bases and 5 bases, in that order; junction bases with no gene match: 3. The CDR3 loop is CASSMGTATEAFF. The DNA of the CDR3 is TGTGCCAGTAGTATGGGGACAGCGACTGAAGCTTTCTTT.